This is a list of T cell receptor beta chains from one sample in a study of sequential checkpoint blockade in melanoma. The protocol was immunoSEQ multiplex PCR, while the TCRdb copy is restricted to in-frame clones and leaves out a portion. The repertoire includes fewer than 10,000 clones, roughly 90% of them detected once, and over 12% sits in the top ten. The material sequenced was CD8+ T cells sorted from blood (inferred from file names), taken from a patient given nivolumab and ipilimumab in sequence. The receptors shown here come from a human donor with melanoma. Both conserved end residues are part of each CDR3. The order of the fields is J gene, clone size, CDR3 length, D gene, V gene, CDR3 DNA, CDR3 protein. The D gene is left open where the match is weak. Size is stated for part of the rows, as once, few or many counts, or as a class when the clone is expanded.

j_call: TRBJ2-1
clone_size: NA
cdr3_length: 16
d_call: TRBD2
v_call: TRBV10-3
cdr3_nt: TGTGCCATCAGTGAGACGGGACTAGCGGAGACAGATGAGCAGTTCTTC
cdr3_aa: CAISETGLAETDEQFF

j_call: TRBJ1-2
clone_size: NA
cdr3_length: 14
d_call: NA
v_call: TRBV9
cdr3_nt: TGTGCCAGCAGCGTAGGGGCAGGGGCCTATGGCTACACCTTC
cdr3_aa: CASSVGAGAYGYTF

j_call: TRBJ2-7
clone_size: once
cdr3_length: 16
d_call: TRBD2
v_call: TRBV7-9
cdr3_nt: TGTGCCAGCAGCTTAGGACTAGCGGGAAAGTCCTACGAGCAGTACTTC
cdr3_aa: CASSLGLAGKSYEQYF

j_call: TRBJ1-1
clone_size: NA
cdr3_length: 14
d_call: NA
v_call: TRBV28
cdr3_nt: TGTGCCAGCAGCTTTAGGGGAGGTGTGACTGAAGCTTTCTTT
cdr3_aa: CASSFRGGVTEAFF

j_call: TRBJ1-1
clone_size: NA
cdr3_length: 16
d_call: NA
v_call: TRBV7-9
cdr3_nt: TGTGCCAGCAGCTTAGCCCCCGGGGGATTTGGTACTGAAGCTTTCTTT
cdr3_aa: CASSLAPGGFGTEAFF

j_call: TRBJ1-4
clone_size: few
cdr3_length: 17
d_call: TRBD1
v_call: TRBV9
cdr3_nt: TGTGCCAGCAGCTCCTTCGACGGGACAGGGACGGGGGAAAAACTGTTTTTT
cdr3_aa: CASSSFDGTGTGEKLFF

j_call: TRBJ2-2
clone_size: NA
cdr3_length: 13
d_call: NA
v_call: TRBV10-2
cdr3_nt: TGCGCCAGCAGCCCGGGAGAGATCGGGGAGCTGTTTTTT
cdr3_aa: CASSPGEIGELFF

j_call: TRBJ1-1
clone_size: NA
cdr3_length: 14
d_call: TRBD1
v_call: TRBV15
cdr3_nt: TGTGCCACCGGGACAGGGCGATTGAACACTGAAGCTTTCTTT
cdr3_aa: CATGTGRLNTEAFF

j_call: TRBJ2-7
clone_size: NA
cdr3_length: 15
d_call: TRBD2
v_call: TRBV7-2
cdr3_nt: TGTGCCAGCAGCCTCGGACTAGCGGGAGGTTACGAGCAGTACTTC
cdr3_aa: CASSLGLAGGYEQYF

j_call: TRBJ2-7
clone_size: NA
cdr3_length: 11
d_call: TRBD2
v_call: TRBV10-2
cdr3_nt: TGCGCCAGCAGACTAGCGGACGAGCAGTACTTC
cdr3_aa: CASRLADEQYF

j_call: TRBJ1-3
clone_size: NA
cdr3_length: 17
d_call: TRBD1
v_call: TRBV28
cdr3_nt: TGTGCCAGCAGTTACTTCCAACAGGGGGCGTTTGGAAACACCATATATTTT
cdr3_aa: CASSYFQQGAFGNTIYF

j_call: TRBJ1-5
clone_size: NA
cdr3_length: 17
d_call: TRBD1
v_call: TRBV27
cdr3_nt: TGTGCCAGCAGCCCCTGGGAGGACAGGTATAGCAATCAGCCCCAGCATTTT
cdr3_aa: CASSPWEDRYSNQPQHF

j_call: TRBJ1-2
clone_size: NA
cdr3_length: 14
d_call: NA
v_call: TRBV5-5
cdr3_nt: TGTGCCAGCAGCATCCAGGGTTCTAACTATGGCTACACCTTC
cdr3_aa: CASSIQGSNYGYTF